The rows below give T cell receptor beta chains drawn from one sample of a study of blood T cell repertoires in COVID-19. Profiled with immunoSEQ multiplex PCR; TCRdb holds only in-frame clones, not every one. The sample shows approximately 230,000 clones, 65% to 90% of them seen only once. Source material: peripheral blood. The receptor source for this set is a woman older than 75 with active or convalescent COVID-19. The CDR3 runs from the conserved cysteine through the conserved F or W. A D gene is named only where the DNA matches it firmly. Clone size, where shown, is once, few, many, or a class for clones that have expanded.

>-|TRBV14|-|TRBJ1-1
CASSQDLRTEAFF
TGTGCCAGCAGCCAAGATCTTAGAACTGAAGCTTTCTTT
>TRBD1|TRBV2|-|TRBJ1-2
CASRGQALNYGYTF
TGTGCCAGCAGAGGACAGGCCCTTAACTATGGCTACACCTTC
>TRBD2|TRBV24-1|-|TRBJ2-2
CATSVVGGGPNTGELFF
TGTGCCACCAGTGTAGTCGGCGGGGGACCGAACACCGGGGAGCTGTTTTTT
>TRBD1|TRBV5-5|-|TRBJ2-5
CASSLEQGTETQYF
TGTGCCAGCAGCTTGGAACAGGGGACAGAGACCCAGTACTTC
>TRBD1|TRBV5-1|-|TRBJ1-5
CASSLDRARNQPQHF
TGCGCCAGCAGCTTAGACAGGGCCCGCAATCAGCCCCAGCATTTT
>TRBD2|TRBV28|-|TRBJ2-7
CASSTSGDSYEQYF
TGTGCCAGCAGTACAAGCGGGGACTCCTACGAGCAGTACTTC
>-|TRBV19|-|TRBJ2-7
CASKEAGTPYEQYF
TGTGCCAGTAAAGAGGCGGGAACCCCCTACGAGCAGTACTTC
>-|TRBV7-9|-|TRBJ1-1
CAVRGPEAFF
TGTGCCGTCAGGGGTCCCGAAGCTTTCTTT
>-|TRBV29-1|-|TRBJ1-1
CSVEVQQNTEAFF
TGCAGCGTTGAGGTACAGCAGAACACTGAAGCTTTCTTT
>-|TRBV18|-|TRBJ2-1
CASSPPGRRVRDNEQFF
TGTGCCAGCTCACCACCGGGACGGAGGGTAAGGGACAATGAGCAGTTCTTC
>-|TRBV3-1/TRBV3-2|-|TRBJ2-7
CASRGRHEQYF
TGTGCCAGCAGGGGCAGGCACGAGCAGTACTTC
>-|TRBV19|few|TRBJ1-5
CASSDTGRAQPQHF
TGTGCCAGTAGCGATACAGGACGGGCTCAGCCCCAGCATTTT
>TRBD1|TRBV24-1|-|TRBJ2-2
CATGGQPGDTGELFF
TGTGCCACCGGGGGACAGCCAGGGGACACCGGGGAGCTGTTTTTT
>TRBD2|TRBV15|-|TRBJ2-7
CATSKRSGRVMDEQYF
TGTGCCACCAGCAAACGTTCGGGGAGGGTTATGGACGAGCAGTACTTC
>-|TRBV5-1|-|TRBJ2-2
CASSLFMEFGELFF
TGCGCCAGCAGCTTATTCATGGAGTTCGGGGAGCTGTTTTTT
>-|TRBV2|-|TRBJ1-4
CASTLTVEKLFF
TGTGCCAGCACCCTAACAGTTGAAAAACTGTTTTTT
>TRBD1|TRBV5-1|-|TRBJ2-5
CATRTGPQETQYF
TGCGCCACCCGGACAGGGCCACAAGAGACCCAGTACTTC
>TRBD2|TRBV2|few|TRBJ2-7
CASSQRTSGGDEQYF
TGTGCCAGCAGTCAACGGACTAGCGGGGGTGACGAGCAGTACTTC
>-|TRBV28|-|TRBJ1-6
CASSPGLTAPLHF
TGTGCCAGCAGCCCTGGGCTAACGGCACCCCTCCACTTT
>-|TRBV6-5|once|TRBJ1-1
CASRLFGSNTEAFF
TGTGCCAGCAGACTATTCGGTTCCAACACTGAAGCTTTCTTT
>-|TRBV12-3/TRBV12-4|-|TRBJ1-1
CASRQASGTEAFF
TGTGCCAGCCGTCAGGCATCGGGGACTGAAGCTTTCTTT
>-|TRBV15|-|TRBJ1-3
CATSSMTRSGNTIYF
TGTGCCACCAGCAGCATGACTCGCTCTGGAAACACCATATATTTT
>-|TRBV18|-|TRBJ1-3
CASSGGGISGNTIYF
TGTGCCAGCTCAGGTGGCGGAATCTCTGGAAACACCATATATTTT
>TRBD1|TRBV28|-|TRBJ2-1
CASSPGQGNNEQFF
TGTGCCAGCAGCCCGGGACAGGGGAACAATGAGCAGTTCTTC
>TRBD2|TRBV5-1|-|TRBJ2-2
CASSLREGNTGELFF
TGCGCCAGCAGCTTGAGGGAGGGAAACACCGGGGAGCTGTTTTTT
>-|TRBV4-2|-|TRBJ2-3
CASSQETSSTDTQYF
TGTGCCAGCAGCCAAGAGACTTCTAGCACAGATACGCAGTATTTT
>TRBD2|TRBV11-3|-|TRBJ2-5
CASSRGGRGTQYF
TGTGCCAGCTCTCGGGGAGGGAGGGGGACCCAGTACTTC
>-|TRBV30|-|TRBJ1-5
CAWSYGVDQPQHF
TGTGCCTGGAGTTACGGGGTAGATCAGCCCCAGCATTTT
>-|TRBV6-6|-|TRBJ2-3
CATSKGPPPDTQYF
TGTGCCACCTCGAAGGGGCCTCCCCCAGATACGCAGTATTTT
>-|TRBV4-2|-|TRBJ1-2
CASSPPGTNYGYTF
TGTGCCAGCAGTCCCCCGGGAACTAACTATGGCTACACCTTC
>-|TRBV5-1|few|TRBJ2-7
CASSLQGVGYEQYF
TGCGCCAGCAGCTTACAGGGCGTCGGCTACGAGCAGTACTTC
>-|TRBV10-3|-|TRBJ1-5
CAISDRGHNQPQHF
TGTGCCATCAGTGATCGGGGTCACAATCAGCCCCAGCATTTT
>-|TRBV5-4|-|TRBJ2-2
CASSLRVRLKTGELFF
TGTGCCAGCTCCCTCCGCGTCCGTCTGAAAACCGGGGAGCTGTTTTTT
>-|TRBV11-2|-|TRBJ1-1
CASRNQEGAVEAFF
TGTGCCAGCAGAAATCAGGAGGGTGCAGTTGAAGCTTTCTTT
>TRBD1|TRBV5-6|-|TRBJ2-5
CASSLVTGGQETQYF
TGTGCCAGCAGCTTGGTGACAGGGGGACAAGAGACCCAGTACTTC
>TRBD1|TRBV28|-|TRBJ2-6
CASCPGQGVTGANVLTF
TGTGCCAGCTGCCCGGGACAGGGGGTTACTGGGGCCAACGTCCTGACTTTC
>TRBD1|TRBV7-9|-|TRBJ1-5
CASSKSGTDNQPQHF
TGTGCCAGCAGCAAGTCCGGGACAGATAATCAGCCCCAGCATTTT
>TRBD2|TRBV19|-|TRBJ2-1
CASSIDLPSGGDNEQFF
TGTGCCAGTAGTATAGATCTCCCTAGCGGGGGGGATAATGAGCAGTTCTTC
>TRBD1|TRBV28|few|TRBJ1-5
CASSVTGADQPQHF
TGTGCCAGCAGTGTGACAGGGGCTGATCAGCCCCAGCATTTT
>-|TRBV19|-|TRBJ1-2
CASSSTGVYYSNYGYTF
TGTGCCAGTAGTTCGACAGGTGTCTACTATTCTAACTATGGCTACACCTTC
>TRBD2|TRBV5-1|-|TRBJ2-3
CASRRGGSDTDTQYF
TGCGCCAGCCGGAGAGGCGGGAGTGACACAGATACGCAGTATTTT
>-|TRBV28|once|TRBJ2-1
CASRLGQSYNEQFF
TGTGCCAGCAGGCTAGGACAGAGTTACAATGAGCAGTTCTTC
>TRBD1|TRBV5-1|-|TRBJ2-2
CASSDYRGNTGELFF
TGCGCCAGCAGCGACTACAGGGGTAACACCGGGGAGCTGTTTTTT
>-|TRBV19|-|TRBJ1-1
CASLSGAGRMNTEAFF
TGTGCCAGTCTTTCCGGGGCAGGGAGGATGAACACTGAAGCTTTCTTT
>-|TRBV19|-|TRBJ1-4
CASSTQGSEKLFF
TGTGCCAGTAGTACTCAGGGAAGTGAAAAACTGTTTTTT
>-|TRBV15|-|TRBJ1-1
CATSRKSHAFF
TGTGCCACCAGCAGAAAATCCCATGCTTTCTTT
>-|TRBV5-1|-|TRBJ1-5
CASSLVAGQDQPQHF
TGCGCCAGCAGCTTGGTGGCAGGGCAGGATCAGCCCCAGCATTTT
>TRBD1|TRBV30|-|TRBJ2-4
CAWLGQKNIQYF
TGTGCCTGGCTGGGACAGAAAAACATTCAGTACTTC